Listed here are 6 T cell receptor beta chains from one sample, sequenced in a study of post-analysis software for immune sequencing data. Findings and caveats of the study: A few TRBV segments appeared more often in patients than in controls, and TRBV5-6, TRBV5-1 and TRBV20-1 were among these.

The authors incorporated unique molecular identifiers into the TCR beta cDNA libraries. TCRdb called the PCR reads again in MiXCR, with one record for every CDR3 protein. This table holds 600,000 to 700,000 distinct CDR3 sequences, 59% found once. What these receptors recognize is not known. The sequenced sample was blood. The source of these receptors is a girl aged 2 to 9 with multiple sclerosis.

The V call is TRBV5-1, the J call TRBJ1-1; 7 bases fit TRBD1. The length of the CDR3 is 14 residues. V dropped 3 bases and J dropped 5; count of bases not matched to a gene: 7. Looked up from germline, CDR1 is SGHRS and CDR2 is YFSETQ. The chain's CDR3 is CASSSGQHGTEAFF. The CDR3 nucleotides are TGCGCCAGCAGCTCGGGACAGCACGGGACTGAAGCTTTCTTT.

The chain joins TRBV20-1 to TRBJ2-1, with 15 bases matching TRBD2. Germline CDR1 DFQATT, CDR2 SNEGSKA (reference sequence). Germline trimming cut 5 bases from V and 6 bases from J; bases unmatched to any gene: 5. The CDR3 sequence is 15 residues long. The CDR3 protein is CSAAGLAGGSNEQFF. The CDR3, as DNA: TGCAGTGCTGCGGGACTAGCGGGAGGTTCCAATGAGCAGTTCTTC.

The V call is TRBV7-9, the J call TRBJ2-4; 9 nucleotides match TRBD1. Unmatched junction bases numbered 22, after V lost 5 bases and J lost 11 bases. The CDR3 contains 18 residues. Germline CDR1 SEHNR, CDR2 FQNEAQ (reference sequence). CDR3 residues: CASSPEGQGRTVVRFQYF. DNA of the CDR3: TGTGCCAGCAGCCCGGAGGGACAGGGCCGAACGGTGGTTCGATTTCAGTACTTC.

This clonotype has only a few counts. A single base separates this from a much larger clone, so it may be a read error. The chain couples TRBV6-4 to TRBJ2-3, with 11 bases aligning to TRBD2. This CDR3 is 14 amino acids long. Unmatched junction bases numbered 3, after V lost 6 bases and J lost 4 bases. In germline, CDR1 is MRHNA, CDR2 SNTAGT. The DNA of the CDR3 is TGTGCCAGCAGGGAACTAGCGGGAGCAGATACGCAGTATTTT. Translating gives CASRELAGADTQYF.

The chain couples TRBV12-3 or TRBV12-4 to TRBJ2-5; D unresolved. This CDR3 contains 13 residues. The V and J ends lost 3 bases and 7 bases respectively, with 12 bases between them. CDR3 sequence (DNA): TGTGCCAGCAGTTTCAACGGCTTACGGACCCAGTACTTC. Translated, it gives CASSFNGLRTQYF.

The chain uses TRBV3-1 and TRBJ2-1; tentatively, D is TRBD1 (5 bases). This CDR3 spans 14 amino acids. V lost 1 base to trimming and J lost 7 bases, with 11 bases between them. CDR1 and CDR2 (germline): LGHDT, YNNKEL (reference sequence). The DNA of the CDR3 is TGTGCCAGCAGCCAAGGGGGCTATCCGAATGAGCAGTTCTTC. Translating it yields CASSQGGYPNEQFF.